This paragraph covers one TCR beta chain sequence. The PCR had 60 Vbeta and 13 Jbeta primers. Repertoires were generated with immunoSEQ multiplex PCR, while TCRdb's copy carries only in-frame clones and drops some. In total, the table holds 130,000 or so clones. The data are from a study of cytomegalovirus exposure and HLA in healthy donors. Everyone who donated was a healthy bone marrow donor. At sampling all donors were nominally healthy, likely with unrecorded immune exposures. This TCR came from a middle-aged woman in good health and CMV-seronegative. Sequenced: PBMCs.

CDR3 nucleotides: TGTGCCAGCAGCTCCAGACAGGGCTACACCTTC. This sequence encodes CASSSRQGYTF. The J gene is TRBJ1-2, the V gene TRBV6-5; TRBD1 is a possible D gene (5 bases). Trimming cost V 6 bases and J 8 bases, with 10 bases left between them. The CDR3 spans 11 residues. Germline values: CDR1 MNHEY, CDR2 SVGAGI.